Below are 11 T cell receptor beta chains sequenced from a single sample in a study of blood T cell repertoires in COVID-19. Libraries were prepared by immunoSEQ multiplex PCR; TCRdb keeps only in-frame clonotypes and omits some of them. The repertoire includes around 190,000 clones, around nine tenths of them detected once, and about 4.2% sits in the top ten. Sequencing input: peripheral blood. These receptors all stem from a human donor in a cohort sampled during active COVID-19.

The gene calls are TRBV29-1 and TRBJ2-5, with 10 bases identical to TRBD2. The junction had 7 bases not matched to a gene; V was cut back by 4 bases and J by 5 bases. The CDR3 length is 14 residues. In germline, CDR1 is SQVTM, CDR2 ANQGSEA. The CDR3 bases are TGCAGCGTTGGATTAGCGGGGGGCAGGGAGACCCAGTACTTC. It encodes CSVGLAGGRETQYF.

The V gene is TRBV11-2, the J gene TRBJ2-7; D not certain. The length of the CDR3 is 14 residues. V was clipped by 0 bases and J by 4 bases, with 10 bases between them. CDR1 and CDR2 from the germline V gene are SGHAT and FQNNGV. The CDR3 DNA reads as TGTGCCAGCAGCTTAGATCGATCCAGTTACGAGCAGTACTTC. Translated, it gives CASSLDRSSYEQYF.

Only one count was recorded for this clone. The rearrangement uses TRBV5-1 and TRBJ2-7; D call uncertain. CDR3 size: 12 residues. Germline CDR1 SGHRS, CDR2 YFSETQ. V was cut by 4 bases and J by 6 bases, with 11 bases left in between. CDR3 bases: TGCGCCAGCAGCCTGATTCGGAGCGAGCAGTACTTC. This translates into CASSLIRSEQYF.

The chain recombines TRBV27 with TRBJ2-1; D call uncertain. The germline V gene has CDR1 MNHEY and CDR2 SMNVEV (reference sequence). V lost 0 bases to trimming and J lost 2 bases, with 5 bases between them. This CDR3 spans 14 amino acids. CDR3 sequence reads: CASSLSVAYNEQFF. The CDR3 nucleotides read TGTGCCAGCAGTTTATCAGTAGCCTACAATGAGCAGTTCTTC.

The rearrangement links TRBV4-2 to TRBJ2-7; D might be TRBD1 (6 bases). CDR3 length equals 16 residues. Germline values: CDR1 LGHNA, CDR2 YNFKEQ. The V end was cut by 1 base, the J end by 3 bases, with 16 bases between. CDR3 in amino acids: CASSQVPGRGFYEQYF. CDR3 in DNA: TGTGCCAGCAGCCAAGTACCCGGCAGGGGTTTCTACGAGCAGTACTTC.

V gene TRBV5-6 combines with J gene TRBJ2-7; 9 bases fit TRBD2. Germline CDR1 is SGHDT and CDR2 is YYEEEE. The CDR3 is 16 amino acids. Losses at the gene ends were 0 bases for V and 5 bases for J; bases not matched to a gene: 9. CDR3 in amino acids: CASSLVTTSGNNEQYF. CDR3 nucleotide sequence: TGTGCCAGCAGCTTGGTCACGACTAGCGGCAACAACGAGCAGTACTTC.

The CDR3 nucleotides are TGTGCCAGCAGCCACCTCCCGCCCGCGAGCTCCTACGAGCAGTACTTC. Its translation: CASSHLPPASSYEQYF. The V gene is TRBV3-1 (or the pseudogene TRBV3-2), the J gene TRBJ2-7; D call uncertain. The ends were cut back, 3 bases at V and 0 bases at J, with 15 bases in the middle. The CDR3 covers 16 residues. The germline CDR1 and CDR2 sequences are LGHDT and YNNKEL (reference sequence).

Written as DNA, the CDR3 is TGTGCCAGCAGCTTCTCGCACCCGGGACAGGGGAGGGACGGGGAGCTGTTTTTT. This gives the protein CASSFSHPGQGRDGELFF. The chain carries TRBV7-2 and TRBJ2-2, with 10 bases that match TRBD1. This CDR3 is built from 18 residues. Germline V gene data show CDR1 as SGHTA and CDR2 as FQGNSA. The ends lost 3 bases at V and 7 bases at J; junction bases unmatched: 14.

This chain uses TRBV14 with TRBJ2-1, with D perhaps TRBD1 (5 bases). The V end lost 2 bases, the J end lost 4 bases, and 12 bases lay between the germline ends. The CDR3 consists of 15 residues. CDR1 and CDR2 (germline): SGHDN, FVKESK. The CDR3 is CASSQTWGPYNEQFF. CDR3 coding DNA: TGTGCCAGCAGCCAAACGTGGGGCCCGTACAATGAGCAGTTCTTC.

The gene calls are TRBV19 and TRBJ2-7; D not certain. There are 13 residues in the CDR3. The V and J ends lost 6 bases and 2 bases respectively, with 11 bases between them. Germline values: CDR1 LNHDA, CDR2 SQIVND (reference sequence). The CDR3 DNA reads TGTGCCAGTAGAGGCAGGCAAACCTACGAGCAGTACTTC. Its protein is CASRGRQTYEQYF.

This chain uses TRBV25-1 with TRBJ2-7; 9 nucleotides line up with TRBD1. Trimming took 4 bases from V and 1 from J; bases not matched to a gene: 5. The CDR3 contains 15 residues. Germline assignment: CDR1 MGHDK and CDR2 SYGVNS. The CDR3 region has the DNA TGTGCCAGCAGTGCTTCCGGGACAGGGTCCTACGAGCAGTACTTC. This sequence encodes CASSASGTGSYEQYF.